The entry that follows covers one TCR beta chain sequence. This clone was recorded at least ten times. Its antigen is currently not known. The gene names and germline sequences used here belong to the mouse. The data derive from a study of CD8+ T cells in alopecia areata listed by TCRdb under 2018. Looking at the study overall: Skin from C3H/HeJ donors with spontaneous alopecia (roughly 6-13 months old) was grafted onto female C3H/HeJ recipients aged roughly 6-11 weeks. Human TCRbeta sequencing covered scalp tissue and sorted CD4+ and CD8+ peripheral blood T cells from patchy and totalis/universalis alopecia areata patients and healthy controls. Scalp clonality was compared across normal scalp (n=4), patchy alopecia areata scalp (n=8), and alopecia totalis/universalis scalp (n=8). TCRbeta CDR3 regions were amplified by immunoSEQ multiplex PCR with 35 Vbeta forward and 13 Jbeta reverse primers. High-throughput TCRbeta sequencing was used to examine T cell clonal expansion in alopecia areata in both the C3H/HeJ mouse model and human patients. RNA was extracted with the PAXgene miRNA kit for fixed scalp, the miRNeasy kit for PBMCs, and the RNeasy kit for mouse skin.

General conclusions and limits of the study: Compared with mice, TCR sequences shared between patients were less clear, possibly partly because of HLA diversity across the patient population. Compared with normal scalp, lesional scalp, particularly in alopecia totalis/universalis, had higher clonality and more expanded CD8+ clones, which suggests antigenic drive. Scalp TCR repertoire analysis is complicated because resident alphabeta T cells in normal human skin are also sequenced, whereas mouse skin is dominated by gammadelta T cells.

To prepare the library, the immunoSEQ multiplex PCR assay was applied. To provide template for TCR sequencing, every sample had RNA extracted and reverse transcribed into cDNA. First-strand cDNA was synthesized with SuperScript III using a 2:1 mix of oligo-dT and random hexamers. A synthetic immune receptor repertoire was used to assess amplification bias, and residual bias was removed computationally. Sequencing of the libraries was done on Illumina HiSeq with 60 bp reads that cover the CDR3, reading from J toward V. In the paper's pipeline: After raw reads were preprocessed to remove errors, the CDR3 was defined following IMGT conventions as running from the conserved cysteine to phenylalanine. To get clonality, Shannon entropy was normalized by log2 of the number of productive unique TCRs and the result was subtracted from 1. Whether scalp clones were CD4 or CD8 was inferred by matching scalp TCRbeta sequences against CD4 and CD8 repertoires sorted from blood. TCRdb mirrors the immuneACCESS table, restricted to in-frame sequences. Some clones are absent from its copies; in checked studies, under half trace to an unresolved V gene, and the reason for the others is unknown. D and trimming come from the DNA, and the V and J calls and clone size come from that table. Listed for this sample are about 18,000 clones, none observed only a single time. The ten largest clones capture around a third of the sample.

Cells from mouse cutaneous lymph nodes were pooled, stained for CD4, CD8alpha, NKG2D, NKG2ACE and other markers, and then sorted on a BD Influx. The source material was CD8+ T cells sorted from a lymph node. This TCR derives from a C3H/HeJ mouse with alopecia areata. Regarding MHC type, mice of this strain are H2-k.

CDR3 bases read: TGTGCCAGCAGTTTCTATGCAAACACA. Its protein is CASSFYANT. The CDR3, in full, reads CASSFYANTEVFF. This sequence uses TRBV14 and TRBJ1-1, with the D gene too uncertain to name. The missing CDR3 end, 4 residues past where the read stops, is filled in from the germline J gene. The CDR3 goes from the cysteine to the phenylalanine over 13 residues. The 27 bases shown cover part of the CDR3, and their frame starts at base 1. V is shortened by 0 bases, J by 0 bases, and the region joining them spans 3 bases. CDR1 and CDR2 are read off the germline V gene as SGHDT and FRDEAV.